Below are 20 T cell receptor beta chains sequenced from a single sample in a study of Tregs in tolerant kidney transplant recipients. Here immunoSEQ multiplex PCR was the method, and the copy in TCRdb shows in-frame clones only, minus some. The sample holds some 90,000 clones, more than 80% seen once. Material for sequencing was CD8+ T cells from blood. The receptors derive from a human donor in good health.

This chain joins TRBV9 and TRBJ2-1; 7 bases line up with TRBD1. The CDR3 is 13 residues long. With V trimmed by 3 bases and J by 6 bases, 3 bases remained unmatched. In germline, CDR1 is SGDLS, CDR2 YYNGEE. Written as DNA, the CDR3 is TGTGCCAGCAGCGGACGGGACAGCAATGAGCAGTTCTTC. This gives the protein CASSGRDSNEQFF.

This clone was detected only once. This chain links TRBV14 with TRBJ2-3; D uncertain. Germline V CDR1 and CDR2: SGHDN, FVKESK. This CDR3 has 12 residues. The V end was cut by 10 bases, the J end by 2 bases, with 10 bases between. The CDR3 DNA reads as TGTGCCATCGGGCCCATCACAGATACGCAGTATTTT. It encodes CAIGPITDTQYF.

V gene TRBV6-5 combines with J gene TRBJ2-3; D gene unclear. Germline V gene lookup returns CDR1 MNHEY and CDR2 SVGAGI. Trimming took 6 bases from V and 0 from J, leaving 10 bases between them. This CDR3 is 14 amino acids long. The chain's CDR3 is CASSPRPSTDTQYF. The CDR3 DNA reads TGTGCCAGCAGCCCCCGGCCGAGCACAGATACGCAGTATTTT.

This clone showed up just once. The CDR3 coding sequence is TGTGCCAGCAGGCCAGCTATTGGGGAATCTAATGAAAAACTGTTTTTT. Translating it yields CASRPAIGESNEKLFF. The J gene is TRBJ1-4, the V gene TRBV13; no firm D call. The ends were cut back, 6 bases at V and 3 bases at J, with 17 bases in the middle. The germline CDR1 and CDR2 sequences are PRHDT and FYEKMQ (reference sequence). The CDR3 is 16 amino acids.

This chain uses TRBV30 with TRBJ1-2; 10 nucleotides agree with TRBD1. Germline V gives CDR1 GTSNPN, CDR2 SVGIG (reference sequence). This CDR3 contains 13 residues. V was pared by 5 bases and J by 3 bases, with 3 bases of the junction left unmatched. The CDR3 region is CAWWTGGDYGYTF. CDR3 DNA: TGTGCCTGGTGGACAGGGGGAGACTATGGCTACACCTTC.

The genes are TRBV6-6 and TRBJ2-5; D ambiguous. The end of the DNA fits TRBJ2-7 better, so the J call may be wrong. CDR3 length equals 12 residues. Germline values: CDR1 MNHNY, CDR2 SVGAGI (reference sequence). CDR3 DNA: TGTGCCAGCAGTTACTCGAACTACGAGCAGTACTTC. Its translation: CASSYSNYEQYF.

The chain employs TRBV6-5 and TRBJ2-3; 7 bases match TRBD1. Germline V gene lookup returns CDR1 MNHEY and CDR2 SVGAGI. The junction had 0 bases not matched to a gene; V was cut back by 0 bases and J by 6 bases. The CDR3 sequence is 13 residues long. CDR3 nucleotides: TGTGCCAGCAGTTACTCGACAGGGGATACGCAGTATTTT. It yields the protein CASSYSTGDTQYF.

This sequence joins TRBV27 and TRBJ1-1; no firm D call. V was shortened by 5 bases and J by 3 bases, with 10 bases between the two germline ends. Per germline, CDR1 MNHEY and CDR2 SMNVEV (reference sequence). The length of the CDR3 is 13 residues. The DNA for the CDR3 is TGTGCCAGCAGTGCGCCCCGGGACACTGAAGCTTTCTTT. Its translation: CASSAPRDTEAFF.

The rearrangement links TRBV30 to TRBJ1-6, with no clear D. Germline CDR1 GTSNPN, CDR2 SVGIG (reference sequence). V gave up 0 bases and J gave up 16 bases, with 16 bases separating them. CDR3 length: 13 amino acids. In nucleotides, the CDR3 is TGTGCCTGGAGTGTATCTTCGCGTGGAAGGCTCCACTTT. It specifies CAWSVSSRGRLHF.

V usage is TRBV25-1 and J usage is TRBJ2-1; D perhaps matches TRBD2 (5 bases). The CDR3 length is 14 residues. Deletions cut 4 bases from V and 10 bases from J, with 17 bases between. CDR1 is MGHDK, CDR2 SYGVNS, per germline. Here the CDR3 reads CASSGAASFREQFF. CDR3 DNA: TGTGCCAGCAGTGGAGCGGCTAGCTTCCGCGAGCAGTTCTTC.

This clone showed up just a few times. V is TRBV7-9 and J is TRBJ2-2, with 7 bases fitting TRBD1. The junction had 3 bases not matched to a gene; V was cut back by 2 bases and J by 3 bases. Germline V gene data show CDR1 as SEHNR and CDR2 as FQNEAQ (reference sequence). The CDR3 is made up of 15 amino acids. The CDR3 loop reads CASSLRGLYTGELFF. The CDR3 coding sequence is TGTGCCAGCAGCTTAAGGGGGCTTTACACCGGGGAGCTGTTTTTT. The whole variable domain, remainder taken from reference TRBV7-9 and TRBJ2-2, is DTGVSQNPRHKITKRGQNVTFRCDPISEHNRLYWYRQTLGQGPEFLTYFQNEAQLEKSRLLSDRFSAERPKGSFSTLEIQRTEQGDSAMYLCASSLRGLYTGELFFGEGSRLTVL.

The chain links TRBV9 to TRBJ2-3, with D perhaps TRBD2 (5 bases). The CDR3 sequence is 15 residues long. V shed 5 bases and J shed 0 bases, with 13 bases lying between them. CDR1 and CDR2 (germline): SGDLS, YYNGEE. In DNA form, the CDR3 reads TGTGCCAGCAGGGGTGGAGGAATTAGCACAGATACGCAGTATTTT. It specifies CASRGGGISTDTQYF.

The CDR3 DNA follows: TGTGCCTGGGGGGGGCCCCGGGACACTGAAGCTTTCTTT. Its translation: CAWGGPRDTEAFF. V gene TRBV30 combines with J gene TRBJ1-1, with D perhaps matching TRBD1 (6 bases). V was cut by 5 bases and J by 3 bases, with 13 bases left in between. The CDR3 covers 13 residues. The germline V gene encodes CDR1 GTSNPN and CDR2 SVGIG (reference sequence).

V is TRBV2 and J is TRBJ2-2; TRBD2 agrees at 7 bases. The V and J ends lost 3 bases and 7 bases, in that order; junction bases with no gene match: 5. Germline-derived CDR1 and CDR2 are SNHLY and FYNNEI. The CDR3 is made up of 14 amino acids. CDR3 in DNA: TGTGCCAGCAGTGAGGGACTAAAGCTCGGGGAGCTGTTTTTT. Encoded protein: CASSEGLKLGELFF.

The chain couples TRBV4-1 to TRBJ1-1; no firm D call. The CDR3 consists of 16 residues. Germline CDR1 and CDR2: MGHRA and YSYEKL. Trimming removed 0 bases from V and 5 bases from J, with 16 bases in between. The CDR3, as DNA: TGCGCCAGCAGCCAAGATATGACGTATAGAGGGACTGAAGCTTTCTTT. Encoded protein: CASSQDMTYRGTEAFF.

The CDR3 DNA follows: TGTGCCAGCAGCTTCTCTGAGGCGCAGTTCTTC. It yields the protein CASSFSEAQFF. J is TRBJ2-1 and V is TRBV7-9; D call uncertain. CDR1 is SEHNR, CDR2 FQNEAQ, per germline (reference sequence). The CDR3 spans 11 residues. V lost 3 bases and J lost 12, with 9 bases in between. The complete variable domain, with remaining parts taken from reference TRBV7-9 and TRBJ2-1, reads DTGVSQNPRHKITKRGQNVTFRCDPISEHNRLYWYRQTLGQGPEFLTYFQNEAQLEKSRLLSDRFSAERPKGSFSTLEIQRTEQGDSAMYLCASSFSEAQFFGPGTRLTVL.

The rearrangement joins TRBV7-9 to TRBJ2-7; 8 positions agree with TRBD1. The CDR3 length is 14 residues. Losses at the gene ends were 5 bases for V and 7 bases for J; bases not matched to a gene: 10. CDR1 SEHNR and CDR2 FQNEAQ come from the germline V gene (reference sequence). The CDR3 DNA reads as TGTGCCAGCAGCACCCGGGACAGGCCGGGGGAGCAGTACTTC. Amino acid sequence: CASSTRDRPGEQYF.

The rearrangement links TRBV19 to TRBJ2-1, with TRBD2 identical over 12 bases. Germline V lookup: CDR1 LNHDA, CDR2 SQIVND (reference sequence). The CDR3 has 15 amino acids. With 7 bases clipped from V and 8 bases from J, the junction kept 9 bases outside the gene matches. The CDR3 here is CASTLLAGGYDEQFF. CDR3 bases: TGTGCCAGTACGCTCCTAGCGGGAGGGTACGATGAGCAGTTCTTC.

The chain employs TRBV4-1 and TRBJ1-2; unclear D gene. The germline V and J ends were trimmed by 1 base and 4 bases, with 10 bases remaining between them. Germline V gene lookup returns CDR1 MGHRA and CDR2 YSYEKL. The CDR3 length is 14 residues. CDR3 amino acids: CASSQGASLYGYTF. The CDR3 DNA reads as TGCGCCAGCAGCCAAGGGGCCAGCCTCTATGGCTACACCTTC.

CDR3 sequence reads: CAWSVEVKGQLMNTEAFF. In DNA form, the CDR3 reads TGTGCCTGGAGTGTAGAAGTAAAGGGACAACTCATGAACACTGAAGCTTTCTTT. The chain couples TRBV30 to TRBJ1-1; perhaps TRBD1 as D (6 bases). CDR3 length: 18 residues. Germline V CDR1 and CDR2: GTSNPN, SVGIG (reference sequence). V lost 0 bases to trimming and J lost 0 bases, with 20 bases between them. The whole variable domain, remainder taken from reference TRBV30 and TRBJ1-1, is SQTIHQWPATLVQPVGSPLSLECTVEGTSNPNLYWYRQAAGRGLQLLFYSVGIGQISSEVPQNLSASRPQDRQFILSSKKLLLSDSGFYLCAWSVEVKGQLMNTEAFFGQGTRLTVV.